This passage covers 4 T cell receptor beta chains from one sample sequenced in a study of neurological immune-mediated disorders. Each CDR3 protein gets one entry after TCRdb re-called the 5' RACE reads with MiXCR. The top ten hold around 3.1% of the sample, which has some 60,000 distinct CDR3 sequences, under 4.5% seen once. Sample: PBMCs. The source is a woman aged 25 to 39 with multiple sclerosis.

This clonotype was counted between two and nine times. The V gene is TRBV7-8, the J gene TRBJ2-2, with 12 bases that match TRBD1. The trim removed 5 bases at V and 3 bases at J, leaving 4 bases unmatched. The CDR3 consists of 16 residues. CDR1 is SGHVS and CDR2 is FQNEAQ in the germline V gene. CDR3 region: CASSTGQGADTGELFF. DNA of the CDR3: TGTGCCAGCAGCACGGGACAGGGGGCGGACACCGGGGAGCTGTTTTTT.

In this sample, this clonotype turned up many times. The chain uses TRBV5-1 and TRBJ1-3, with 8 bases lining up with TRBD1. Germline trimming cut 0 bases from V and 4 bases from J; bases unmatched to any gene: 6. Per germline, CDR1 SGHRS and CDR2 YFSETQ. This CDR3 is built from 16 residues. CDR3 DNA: TGCGCCAGCAGCTTGGGTCAGGGGGCTGGAGGAAACACCATATATTTT. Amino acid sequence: CASSLGQGAGGNTIYF.

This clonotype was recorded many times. For the CDR3, the DNA is TGCAGTGCTAGAGATATGGCGGTGAACACTGAAGCTTTCTTT. This gives the protein CSARDMAVNTEAFF. The chain carries TRBV20-1 and TRBJ1-1, with D uncertain. The V end lost 0 bases, the J end lost 0 bases, and 8 bases lay between the germline ends. The CDR3 contains 14 residues. CDR1 and CDR2 (germline): DFQATT, SNEGSKA (reference sequence).

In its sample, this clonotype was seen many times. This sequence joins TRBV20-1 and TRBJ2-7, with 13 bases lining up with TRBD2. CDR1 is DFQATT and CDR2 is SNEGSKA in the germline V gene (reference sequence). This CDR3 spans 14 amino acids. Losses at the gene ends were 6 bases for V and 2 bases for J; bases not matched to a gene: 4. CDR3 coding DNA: TGCAGTGCCTTCGGACTAGCGGGAGCCTACGAGCAGTACTTC. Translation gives CSAFGLAGAYEQYF.